The clone carrying this TCR beta chain was detected only a few times. Its antigen is unidentified. The data stem from a study of cytomegalovirus exposure and HLA in healthy donors. About the study: Earlier, approximately 110 million unique TCR beta sequences were recovered from roughly 170 million T cells by an analysis. Study-wide results and limits: CMV serostatus was the sole immune exposure data available. One variant, a missense change in DCLRE1C, was linked in a later analysis to TCR beta V- and J-gene trimming.

Nominally healthy donors were sampled, though unrecorded immune exposures were likely. Both 60 Vbeta primers and 13 Jbeta primers went into the PCR. TCRdb keeps only in-frame clones here, not all; method: immunoSEQ multiplex PCR. The sample has about 55,000 clones; 77% are singletons. The germline V gene encodes CDR1 MNHEY and CDR2 SVGAGI. The ends were cut back, 2 bases at V and 7 bases at J, with 14 bases in the middle. The CDR3 is 15 residues long. This TCR came from a female donor in good health and CMV-seronegative. The chain recombines TRBV6-5 with TRBJ1-4; D uncertain. The sample was PBMCs. Here the CDR3 reads CASSYDRLGSEKLFF. The CDR3 coding sequence is TGTGCCAGCAGTTACGATCGTCTAGGGAGTGAAAAACTGTTTTTT.